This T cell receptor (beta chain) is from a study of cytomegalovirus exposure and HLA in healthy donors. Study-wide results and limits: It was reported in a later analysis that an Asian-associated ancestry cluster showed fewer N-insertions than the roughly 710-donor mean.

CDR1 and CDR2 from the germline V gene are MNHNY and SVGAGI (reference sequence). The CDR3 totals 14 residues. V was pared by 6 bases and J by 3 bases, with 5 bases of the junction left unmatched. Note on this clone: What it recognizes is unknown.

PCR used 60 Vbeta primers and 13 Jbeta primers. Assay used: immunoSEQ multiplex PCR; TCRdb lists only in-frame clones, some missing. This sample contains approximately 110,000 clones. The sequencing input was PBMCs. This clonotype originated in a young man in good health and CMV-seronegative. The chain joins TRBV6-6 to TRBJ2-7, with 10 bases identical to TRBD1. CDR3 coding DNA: TGTGCCAGCAGCACCGGGACAGGGGACTACGAGCAGTACTTC. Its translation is CASSTGTGDYEQYF.